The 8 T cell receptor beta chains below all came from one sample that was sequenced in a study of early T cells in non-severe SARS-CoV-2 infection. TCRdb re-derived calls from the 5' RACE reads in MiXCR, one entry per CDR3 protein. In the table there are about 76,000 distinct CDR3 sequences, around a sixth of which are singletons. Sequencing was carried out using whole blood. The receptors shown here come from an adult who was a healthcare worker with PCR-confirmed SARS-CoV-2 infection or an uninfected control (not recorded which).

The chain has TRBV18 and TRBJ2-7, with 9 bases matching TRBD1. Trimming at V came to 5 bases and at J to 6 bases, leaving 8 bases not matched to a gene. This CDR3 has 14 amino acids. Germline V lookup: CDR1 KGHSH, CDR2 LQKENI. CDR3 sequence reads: CASSSSGTGSEQYF. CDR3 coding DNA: TGTGCCAGCTCATCCTCCGGGACAGGGTCCGAGCAGTACTTC.

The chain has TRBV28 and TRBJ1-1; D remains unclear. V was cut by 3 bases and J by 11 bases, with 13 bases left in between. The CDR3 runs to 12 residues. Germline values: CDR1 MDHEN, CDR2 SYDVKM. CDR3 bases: TGTGCCAGCAGTTTCAGTCAGACGCACGCTTTCTTT. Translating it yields CASSFSQTHAFF.

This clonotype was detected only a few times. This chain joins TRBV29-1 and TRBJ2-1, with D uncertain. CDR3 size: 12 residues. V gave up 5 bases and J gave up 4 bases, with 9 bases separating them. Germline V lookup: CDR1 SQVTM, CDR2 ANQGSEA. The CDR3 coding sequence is TGCAGCGTTCCAATCCAATACAATGAGCAGTTCTTC. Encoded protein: CSVPIQYNEQFF.

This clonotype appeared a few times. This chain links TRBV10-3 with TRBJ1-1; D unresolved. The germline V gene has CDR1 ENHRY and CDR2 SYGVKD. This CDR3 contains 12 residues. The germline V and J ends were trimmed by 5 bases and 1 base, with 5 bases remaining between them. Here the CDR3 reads CAISRGNTEAFF. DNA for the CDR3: TGTGCCATCAGTCGCGGGAACACTGAAGCTTTCTTT.

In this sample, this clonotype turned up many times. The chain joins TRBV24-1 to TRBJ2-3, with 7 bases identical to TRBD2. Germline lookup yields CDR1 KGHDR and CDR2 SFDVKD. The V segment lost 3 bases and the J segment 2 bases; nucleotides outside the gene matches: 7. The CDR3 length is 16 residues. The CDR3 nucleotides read TGTGCCACCAGTGATGTGGCAGGGAGGGTCACAGATACGCAGTATTTT. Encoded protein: CATSDVAGRVTDTQYF.

CDR3 sequence (DNA): TGTGCCAGCAGCTTACACCCCAATCAGCCCCAGCATTTT. Amino acids: CASSLHPNQPQHF. The chain combines TRBV5-4 with TRBJ1-5, with D unresolved. Trimming took 2 bases from V and 3 from J, leaving 6 bases between them. The CDR3 is 13 residues long. The germline V gene has CDR1 SGHNT and CDR2 YYREEE (reference sequence).

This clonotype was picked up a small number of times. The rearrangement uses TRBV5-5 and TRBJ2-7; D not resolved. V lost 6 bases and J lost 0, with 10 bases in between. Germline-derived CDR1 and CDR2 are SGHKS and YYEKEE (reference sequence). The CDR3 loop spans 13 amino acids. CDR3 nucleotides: TGTGCCAGCATCTCCCCAGGCTCCTACGAGCAGTACTTC. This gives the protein CASISPGSYEQYF.

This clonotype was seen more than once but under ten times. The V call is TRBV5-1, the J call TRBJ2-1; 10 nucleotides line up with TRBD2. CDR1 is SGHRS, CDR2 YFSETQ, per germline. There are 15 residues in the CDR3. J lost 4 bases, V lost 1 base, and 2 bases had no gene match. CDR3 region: CASSLSSGGYNEQFF. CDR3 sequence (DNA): TGCGCCAGCAGCTTGTCTAGCGGGGGTTACAATGAGCAGTTCTTC.